A single sample gave rise to the 27 T cell receptor beta chains below, sequenced in a study of blood T cell repertoires in COVID-19. Some clones are missing from TCRdb's copy, which holds only in-frame ones; the method was immunoSEQ multiplex PCR. The profile shows about half a million clones, 89% of them singletons. Material: peripheral blood. The receptors derive from a man aged 18 to 30 with COVID-19, enrolled during active disease.

V usage is TRBV13 and J usage is TRBJ2-7, with D possibly being TRBD1 (5 bases). Trimming left V 2 bases short and J 4 bases short, with 12 bases between. The CDR3 sequence is 14 residues long. The germline V gene encodes CDR1 PRHDT and CDR2 FYEKMQ (reference sequence). CDR3 DNA: TGTGCCAGCAGCTTAAATCAGCAGGGTTACGAGCAGTACTTC. Protein sequence: CASSLNQQGYEQYF.

The J gene is TRBJ1-2, the V gene TRBV9, with unresolved D. Trimming removed 0 bases from V and 4 bases from J, with 13 bases in between. The CDR3 consists of 15 residues. Germline V lookup: CDR1 SGDLS, CDR2 YYNGEE. The DNA for the CDR3 is TGTGCCAGCAGCGTAGAAGTCTCCTCGGGCTATGGCTACACCTTC. This sequence encodes CASSVEVSSGYGYTF. Variable domain in full (rest from reference TRBV9 and TRBJ1-2): DSGVTQTPKHLITATGQRVTLRCSPRSGDLSVYWYQQSLDQGLQFLIQYYNGEERAKGNILERFSAQQFPDLHSELNLSSLELGDSALYFCASSVEVSSGYGYTFGSGTRLTVV.

The rearrangement uses TRBV7-3 and TRBJ2-2, with 7 bases lining up with TRBD2. Germline CDR1 is SGHTA and CDR2 is FQGTGA. Germline trimming cut 5 bases from V and 6 bases from J; bases unmatched to any gene: 6. The length of the CDR3 is 14 residues. The CDR3 spells CASSPSGGSGELFF. The DNA for the CDR3 is TGTGCCAGCAGCCCTTCGGGGGGATCCGGGGAGCTGTTTTTT.

The chain uses TRBV5-1 and TRBJ2-1; tentatively, D is TRBD2 (6 bases). Germline V gene data show CDR1 as SGHRS and CDR2 as YFSETQ. Trimming stripped 5 bases from V and 4 bases from J, with 16 bases between. The CDR3 is 15 amino acids. CDR3 DNA sequence: TGCGCCAGCAGGTCCGGGAGCCAGGTTTACAATGAGCAGTTCTTC. Its translation: CASRSGSQVYNEQFF. The variable domain in full, completed from reference TRBV5-1 and TRBJ2-1, reads KAGVTQTPRYLIKTRGQQVTLSCSPISGHRSVSWYQQTPGQGLQFLFEYFSETQRNKGNFPGRFSGRQFSNSRSEMNVSTLELGDSALYLCASRSGSQVYNEQFFGPGTRLTVL.

Concerning this clone: This sample also contains other DNA sequences that code for the same CDR3. The chain uses TRBV6-5 and TRBJ2-5; D is possibly TRBD2 (6 bases). The CDR3 has 13 residues. V lost 6 bases to trimming and J lost 1 base, with 9 bases between them. Germline-derived CDR1 and CDR2 are MNHEY and SVGAGI. Here the CDR3 reads CASSRGFQETQYF. The CDR3 bases are TGTGCCAGCAGCCGGGGGTTCCAAGAGACCCAGTACTTC.

The rearrangement links TRBV28 to TRBJ1-1, with no clear D. Germline lookup yields CDR1 MDHEN and CDR2 SYDVKM. V dropped 7 bases and J dropped 7 bases, with 16 bases sitting between them. This CDR3 comprises 13 residues. The CDR3 reads CASISNDIFEAFF. In DNA, the CDR3 is TGTGCCAGCATCTCCAACGACATTTTTGAAGCTTTCTTT.

Only one count was recorded for this clone. V usage is TRBV3-1 (or the pseudogene TRBV3-2) and J usage is TRBJ2-5; D perhaps matches TRBD2 (6 bases). V lost 8 bases, J lost 6 bases, and 16 bases lay in between. This CDR3 is built from 13 residues. The V gene's germline CDR1 is LGHDT and CDR2 YNNKEL (reference sequence). CDR3 loop: CASGRVAGKTQYF. As DNA, the CDR3 is TGTGCCAGCGGGCGGGTTGCGGGAAAGACCCAGTACTTC.

The genes are TRBV12-3 or TRBV12-4 and TRBJ1-3; D is ambiguous. This CDR3 region has 13 residues. Trimming stripped 5 bases from V and 4 bases from J, with 9 bases between. The CDR3 DNA follows: TGTGCCAGCAGTACAGACGAGGGAAACACCATATATTTT. Residues: CASSTDEGNTIYF.

The chain links TRBV14 to TRBJ1-4; maybe TRBD1 (5 bases). Between the trimmed V and J ends, which lost 6 bases and 8 bases, there was a span of 10 bases. The CDR3 totals 12 residues. The germline V gene encodes CDR1 SGHDN and CDR2 FVKESK. CDR3 sequence (DNA): TGTGCCAGCAGAGCCAGGGTAGAAAAACTGTTTTTT. This translates into CASRARVEKLFF.

This clone appeared a single time. The V call is TRBV4-2, the J call TRBJ1-1; TRBD1 matches 8 bases. Germline V gene sequence: CDR1 LGHNA, CDR2 YNFKEQ. Losses at the gene ends were 3 bases for V and 1 base for J; bases not matched to a gene: 1. The CDR3 length is 14 residues. The CDR3 coding sequence is TGTGCCAGCAGCCATGGACAGGGGAACACTGAAGCTTTCTTT. Protein sequence: CASSHGQGNTEAFF.

In this sample, this clone turned up a few times. The CDR3 DNA follows: TGTGCCTGGAGTGTACAGGGGGTGGGTGGCTACACCTTC. Translation gives CAWSVQGVGGYTF. The chain joins TRBV30 to TRBJ1-2, with 8 bases lining up with TRBD1. J gave up 7 bases and V 0 bases, and 4 bases lay outside the gene matches. From germline, CDR1 is GTSNPN and CDR2 SVGIG (reference sequence). CDR3 length equals 13 residues.

The V gene is TRBV7-9, the J gene TRBJ2-3; D remains ambiguous. Deletions cut 8 bases from V and 1 base from J, with 10 bases between. Germline V gene sequence: CDR1 SEHNR, CDR2 FQNEAQ (reference sequence). This CDR3 region has 13 residues. CDR3 residues: CASLQPGTDTQYF. CDR3 in DNA: TGTGCCAGCCTACAGCCAGGCACAGATACGCAGTATTTT.

V gene TRBV5-5 combines with J gene TRBJ1-6, with a weak D call TRBD1 (5 bases). The CDR3 runs 12 residues. Per germline, CDR1 SGHKS and CDR2 YYEKEE (reference sequence). V was clipped by 6 bases and J by 9 bases, with 10 bases between them. The CDR3 loop is CASNRYASPLHF. CDR3 nucleotide sequence: TGTGCCAGCAACAGGTACGCTTCACCCCTCCACTTT.

The genes are TRBV6-2 or TRBV6-3 and TRBJ1-1; D is perhaps TRBD1 (5 bases). CDR3 length: 16 amino acids. V was shortened by 2 bases and J by 4 bases, with 17 bases between the two germline ends. CDR1 is MNHEY and CDR2 is SVGEGT in the germline V gene. The DNA for the CDR3 is TGTGCCAGCAGTTACCTCGACAGAATTTTGAGCACTGAAGCTTTCTTT. This codes for CASSYLDRILSTEAFF.

This chain joins TRBV6-4 and TRBJ1-1; 11 nucleotides align to TRBD1. From germline, CDR1 is MRHNA and CDR2 SNTAGT. J gave up 5 bases and V 4 bases, and 9 bases lay outside the gene matches. The CDR3 length is 16 residues. DNA of the CDR3: TGTGCCAGCAGTGCAAATCCCGGGACAGGGGGAACTGAAGCTTTCTTT. Its protein is CASSANPGTGGTEAFF.

The V call is TRBV5-5, the J call TRBJ2-2; possible D gene TRBD2, 5 bases. V shed 4 bases and J shed 3 bases, with 10 bases lying between them. The CDR3 is made up of 14 amino acids. Looked up from germline, CDR1 is SGHKS and CDR2 is YYEKEE (reference sequence). CDR3: CASSPRTDTGELFF. In DNA, the CDR3 is TGTGCCAGCAGCCCAAGGACTGACACCGGGGAGCTGTTTTTT.

As for this clone: Compared with germline, one end of the junction differs, possibly owing to a read error. The rearrangement uses TRBV2 and TRBJ2-3, with 10 positions matching TRBD2. This CDR3 has 12 amino acids. The germline V gene has CDR1 SNHLY and CDR2 FYNNEI. This CDR3 reads CASRISGRAPGF. CDR3 nucleotides: TGTGCCAGCAGGATAAGCGGGAGGGCTCCCGGATTT. Full variable domain (outside the CDR3, taken from reference TRBV2 and TRBJ2-3): EPEVTQTPSHQVTQMGQEVILRCVPISNHLYFYWYRQILGQKVEFLVSFYNNEISEKSEIFDDQFSVERPDGSNFTLKIRSTKLEDSAMYFCASRISGRAPGFGPGTRLTVL.

J is TRBJ2-3 and V is TRBV7-3, with D possibly TRBD2 on 5 matching bases. This CDR3 has 15 amino acids. With 2 bases removed from V and 1 base from J, the gap between germline ends came to 10 bases. Germline V gene lookup returns CDR1 SGHTA and CDR2 FQGTGA. The CDR3 loop reads CASSLGGQGTDTQYF. The CDR3 nucleotides read TGTGCCAGCAGCTTAGGCGGGCAGGGCACAGATACGCAGTATTTT.

The chain links TRBV18 to TRBJ2-1; possibly TRBD2 for D (5 bases). The CDR3 is made up of 16 amino acids. V lost 3 bases and J lost 2, with 14 bases in between. Germline V lookup: CDR1 KGHSH, CDR2 LQKENI. Here the CDR3 DNA reads TGTGCCAGCTCACCCCTCGCGGGCCACACCTACAATGAGCAGTTCTTC. It translates to CASSPLAGHTYNEQFF.

This clone was seen just once. The rearrangement links TRBV2 to TRBJ1-1; no reliable D call. Germline V CDR1 and CDR2: SNHLY, FYNNEI. The CDR3 runs to 15 residues. V lost 0 bases and J lost 1, with 9 bases in between. Here the CDR3 reads CASSEAPLGNTEAFF. CDR3 bases: TGTGCCAGCAGTGAAGCGCCCCTCGGGAACACTGAAGCTTTCTTT.

This chain joins TRBV20-1 and TRBJ2-3, with a possible D match to TRBD1 (5 bases). Germline V lookup: CDR1 DFQATT, CDR2 SNEGSKA (reference sequence). Trimming took 3 bases from V and 4 from J, leaving 20 bases between them. The CDR3 totals 16 residues. Here the CDR3 DNA reads TGCAGTGCTAGTCCTGAAATCCACCAGGGCGCAGATACGCAGTATTTT. The encoded protein is CSASPEIHQGADTQYF.

V is TRBV4-1 and J is TRBJ2-2; 9 bases fit TRBD1. Germline CDR1 and CDR2: MGHRA and YSYEKL. The J segment lost 1 base and the V segment lost 5 bases, leaving 8 bases of the junction unmatched. The CDR3 is made up of 17 amino acids. The DNA of the CDR3 is TGCGCCAGCAGCTACCAATCGGACAGGGGGAACACCGGGGAGCTGTTTTTT. Encoded protein: CASSYQSDRGNTGELFF.

The rearrangement uses TRBV14 and TRBJ2-1; D may be TRBD2 (6 bases). Germline V gene data show CDR1 as SGHDN and CDR2 as FVKESK. Trimming pared 4 bases from V and 4 bases from J, leaving 17 bases between. This CDR3 has 16 amino acids. The CDR3 protein is CASSRSGTGKYNEQFF. CDR3 nucleotide sequence: TGTGCCAGCAGCCGATCCGGGACTGGAAAATACAATGAGCAGTTCTTC.

The chain recombines TRBV19 with TRBJ2-5; 7 bases are shared with TRBD2. V lost 1 base, J lost 1 base, and 6 bases stayed unmatched. Germline V lookup: CDR1 LNHDA, CDR2 SQIVND (reference sequence). The CDR3 contains 16 residues. This CDR3 is CASSIGGTGGQETQYF. The CDR3 DNA sequence: TGTGCCAGTAGTATAGGGGGGACGGGAGGCCAAGAGACCCAGTACTTC. Full variable domain (missing parts from reference TRBV19 and TRBJ2-5): DGGITQSPKYLFRKEGQNVTLSCEQNLNHDAMYWYRQDPGQGLRLIYYSQIVNDFQKGDIAEGYSVSREKKESFPLTVTSAQKNPTAFYLCASSIGGTGGQETQYFGPGTRLLVL.

The V call is TRBV19, the J call TRBJ2-2, with unresolved D. The CDR3 runs 17 residues. The germline gives CDR1 LNHDA, CDR2 SQIVND (reference sequence). Trimming took off 7 bases at V and 2 bases at J, with 20 bases between the two ends. CDR3 sequence (DNA): TGTGCCAGTAAAGCCTCGGTGGGCTGGGTCAACACCGGGGAGCTGTTTTTT. Translating it yields CASKASVGWVNTGELFF. The full variable domain, rest sourced from reference TRBV19 and TRBJ2-2, is DGGITQSPKYLFRKEGQNVTLSCEQNLNHDAMYWYRQDPGQGLRLIYYSQIVNDFQKGDIAEGYSVSREKKESFPLTVTSAQKNPTAFYLCASKASVGWVNTGELFFGEGSRLTVL.

The chain is built from TRBV29-1 and TRBJ2-3; unclear D gene. CDR3 length: 12 residues. CDR1 and CDR2 from the germline V gene are SQVTM and ANQGSEA. Deletions cut 2 bases from V and 6 bases from J, with 9 bases between. In DNA, the CDR3 is TGCAGCGTTGAATTCCAGGCCGATACGCAGTATTTT. Its translation is CSVEFQADTQYF.

The chain carries TRBV20-1 and TRBJ2-5; D is perhaps TRBD1 (6 bases). V was cut by 6 bases and J by 1 base, with 15 bases left in between. This CDR3 is 14 amino acids long. Looked up from germline, CDR1 is DFQATT and CDR2 is SNEGSKA (reference sequence). CDR3 DNA: TGCAGTGCCAGTGTGGGGACAACCCAAGAGACCCAGTACTTC. It codes for CSASVGTTQETQYF.